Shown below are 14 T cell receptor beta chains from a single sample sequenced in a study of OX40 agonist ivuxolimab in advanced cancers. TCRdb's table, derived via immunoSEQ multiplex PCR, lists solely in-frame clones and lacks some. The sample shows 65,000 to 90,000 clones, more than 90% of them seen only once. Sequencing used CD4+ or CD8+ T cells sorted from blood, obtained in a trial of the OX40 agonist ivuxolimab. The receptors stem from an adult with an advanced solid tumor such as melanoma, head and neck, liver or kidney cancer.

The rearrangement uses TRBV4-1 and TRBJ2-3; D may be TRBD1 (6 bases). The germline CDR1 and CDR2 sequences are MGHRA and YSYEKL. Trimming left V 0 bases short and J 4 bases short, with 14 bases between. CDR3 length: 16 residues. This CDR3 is CASSQDWGPEADTQYF. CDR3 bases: TGCGCCAGCAGCCAAGATTGGGGGCCCGAAGCAGATACGCAGTATTTT.

CDR3 region: CASSGTAGGLRETQYF. DNA for the CDR3: TGTGCCAGCAGCGGAACGGCCGGCGGGCTACGGGAGACCCAGTACTTC. This chain connects TRBV11-2 to TRBJ2-5; a possible D gene is TRBD2 (5 bases). CDR3 length: 16 residues. Trimming shortened V by 5 bases and J by 5 bases, and 21 bases separated the two germline ends. The germline gives CDR1 SGHAT, CDR2 FQNNGV.

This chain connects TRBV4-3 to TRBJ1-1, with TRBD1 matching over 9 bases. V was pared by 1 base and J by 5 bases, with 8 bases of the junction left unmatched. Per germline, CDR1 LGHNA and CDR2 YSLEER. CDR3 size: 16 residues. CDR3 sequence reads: CASSQGYRGRGTEAFF. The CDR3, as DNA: TGCGCCAGCAGCCAAGGCTACAGGGGGCGAGGGACTGAAGCTTTCTTT.

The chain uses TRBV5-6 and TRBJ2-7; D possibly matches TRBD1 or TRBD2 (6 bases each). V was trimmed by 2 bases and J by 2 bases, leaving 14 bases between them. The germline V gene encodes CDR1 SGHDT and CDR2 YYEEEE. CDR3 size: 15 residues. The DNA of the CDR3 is TGTGCCAGCAGCTTTATAGGGGGGACCCCCTACGAGCAGTACTTC. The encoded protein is CASSFIGGTPYEQYF.

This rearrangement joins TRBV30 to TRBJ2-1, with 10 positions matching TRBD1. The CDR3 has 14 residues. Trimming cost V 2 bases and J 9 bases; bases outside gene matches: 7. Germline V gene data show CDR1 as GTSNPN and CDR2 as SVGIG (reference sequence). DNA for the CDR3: TGTGCCTGGAGTACCTGGACAGGGGGAAGTGAGCAGTTCTTC. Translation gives CAWSTWTGGSEQFF.

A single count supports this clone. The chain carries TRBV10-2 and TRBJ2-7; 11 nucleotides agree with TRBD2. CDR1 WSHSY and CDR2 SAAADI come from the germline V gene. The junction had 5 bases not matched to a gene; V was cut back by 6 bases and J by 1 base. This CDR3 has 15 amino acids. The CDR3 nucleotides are TGCGCCAGCAGACTAGCGGGGGACGCATCCTACGAGCAGTACTTC. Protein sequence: CASRLAGDASYEQYF.

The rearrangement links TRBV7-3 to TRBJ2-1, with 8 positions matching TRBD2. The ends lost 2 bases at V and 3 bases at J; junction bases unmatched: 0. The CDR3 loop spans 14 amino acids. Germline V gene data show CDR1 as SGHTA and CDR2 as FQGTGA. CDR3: CASSLAGGYNEQFF. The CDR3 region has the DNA TGTGCCAGCAGCTTAGCGGGGGGCTACAATGAGCAGTTCTTC.

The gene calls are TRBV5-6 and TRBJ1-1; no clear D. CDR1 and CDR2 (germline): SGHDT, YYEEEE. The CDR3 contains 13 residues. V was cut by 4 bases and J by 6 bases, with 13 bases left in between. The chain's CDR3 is CASSLSTGPEAFF. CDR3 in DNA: TGTGCCAGCAGCCTTTCGACTGGACCTGAAGCTTTCTTT.

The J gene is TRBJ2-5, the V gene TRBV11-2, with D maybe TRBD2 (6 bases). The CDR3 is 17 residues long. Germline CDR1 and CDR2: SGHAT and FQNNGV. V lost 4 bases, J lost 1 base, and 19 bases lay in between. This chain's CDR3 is CASSSSGWRGFQETQYF. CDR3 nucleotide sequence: TGTGCCAGCAGCTCCTCCGGATGGCGGGGTTTCCAAGAGACCCAGTACTTC.

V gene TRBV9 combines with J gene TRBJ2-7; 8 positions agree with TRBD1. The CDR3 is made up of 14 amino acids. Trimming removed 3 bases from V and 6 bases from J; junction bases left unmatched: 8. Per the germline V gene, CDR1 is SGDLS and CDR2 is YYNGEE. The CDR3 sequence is CASSAGTGGFEQYF. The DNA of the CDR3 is TGTGCCAGCAGCGCAGGGACAGGTGGATTCGAGCAGTACTTC. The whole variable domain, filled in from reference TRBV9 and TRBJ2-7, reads DSGVTQTPKHLITATGQRVTLRCSPRSGDLSVYWYQQSLDQGLQFLIQYYNGEERAKGNILERFSAQQFPDLHSELNLSSLELGDSALYFCASSAGTGGFEQYFGPGTRLTVT.

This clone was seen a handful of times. CDR3 protein: CASSLGDEKLFF. For the CDR3, the DNA is TGTGCCAGCAGCTTAGGCGATGAAAAACTGTTTTTT. This rearrangement joins TRBV7-9 to TRBJ1-4, with unresolved D. In germline, CDR1 is SEHNR, CDR2 FQNEAQ (reference sequence). V lost 1 base and J lost 6, with 3 bases in between. The CDR3 runs 12 residues.

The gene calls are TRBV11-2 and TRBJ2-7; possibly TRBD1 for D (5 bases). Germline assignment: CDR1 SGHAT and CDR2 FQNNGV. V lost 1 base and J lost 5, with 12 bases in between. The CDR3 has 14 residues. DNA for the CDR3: TGTGCCAGCAGCTTAGGGGTCAGGGCTGACGAGCAGTACTTC. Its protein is CASSLGVRADEQYF.

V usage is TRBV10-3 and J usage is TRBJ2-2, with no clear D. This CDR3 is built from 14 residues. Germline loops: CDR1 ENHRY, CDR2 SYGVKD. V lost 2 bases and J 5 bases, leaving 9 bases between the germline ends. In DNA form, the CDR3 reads TGTGCCATCAGTGAGCGACACCGGACCGGGGAGCTGTTTTTT. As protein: CAISERHRTGELFF.

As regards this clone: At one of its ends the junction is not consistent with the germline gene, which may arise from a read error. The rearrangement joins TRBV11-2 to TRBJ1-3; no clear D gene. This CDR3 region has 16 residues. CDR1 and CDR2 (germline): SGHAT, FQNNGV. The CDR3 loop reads CASSVEAVGAGNTIYF. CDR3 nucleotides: TGTGCCAGCAGCGTAGAGGCGGTTGGGGCTGGAAACACCATATATTTT.